This T cell receptor beta chain emerged from a study of blood T cell repertoires in COVID-19. Study information: COVID-19 samples collected from the United States, Italy and Spain covered acute and convalescent phases. Sample material is recorded as cDNA or gDNA derived from T cells, B-cell-depleted T cells, or PBMCs.

This CDR3 spans 15 amino acids. V gave up 4 bases and J gave up 0 bases; unmatched junction bases: 4. Germline values: CDR1 SGHRS, CDR2 YFSETQ. In the authors' methods: Amplification with reference gene primers provided the estimates of nucleated cell counts. Method: immunoSEQ multiplex PCR; TCRdb's copy keeps in-frame clones and lacks some. V, J and clone size are those of that table, while D and trimming were read from the DNA. The sample consists of about 69,000 clones, 60% to 80% of them appearing once. This sequence was found in a human donor in a cohort sampled during active COVID-19. Source material: peripheral blood. The rearrangement uses TRBV5-1 and TRBJ2-3; 8 bases match TRBD1. This chain's CDR3 is CASSPGQASTDTQYF. DNA for the CDR3: TGCGCCAGCAGCCCGGGACAGGCGAGCACAGATACGCAGTATTTT.